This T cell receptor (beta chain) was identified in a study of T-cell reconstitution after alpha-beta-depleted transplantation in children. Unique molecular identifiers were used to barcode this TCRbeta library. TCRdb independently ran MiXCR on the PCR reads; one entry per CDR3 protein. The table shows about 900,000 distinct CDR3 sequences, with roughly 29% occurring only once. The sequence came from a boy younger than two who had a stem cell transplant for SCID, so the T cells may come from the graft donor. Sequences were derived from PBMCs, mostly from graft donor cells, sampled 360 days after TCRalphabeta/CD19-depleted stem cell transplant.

In nucleotides, the CDR3 is TGTGCCAGCGGAACAGGGGGCAGGGCCAACGTCCTGACTTTC. Amino acid sequence: CASGTGGRANVLTF. This chain connects TRBV28 to TRBJ2-6; 9 bases agree with TRBD1. Germline V gene lookup returns CDR1 MDHEN and CDR2 SYDVKM. With V trimmed by 8 bases and J by 5 bases, 4 bases remained unmatched. This CDR3 is built from 14 residues.